The next 30 T cell receptor beta chains were all read from a single sample in a study of CD8+ T cells in alopecia areata. The sequencing template was cDNA reverse transcribed from extracted RNA. Generated by immunoSEQ multiplex PCR, the TCRdb table keeps only in-frame clones and is missing some. The data show more than 200,000 clones, approximately 72% seen once. Treatment noted: oral pan-JAK inhibitor, 5-10 mg twice daily. The starting material was CD4+ T cells sorted from blood, obtained at approximately week 44, from a patient treated with tofacitinib. These TCRs come from a human donor with alopecia areata.

The V call is TRBV27, the J call TRBJ1-2, with D unclear. Germline V lookup: CDR1 MNHEY, CDR2 SMNVEV (reference sequence). The V end lost 5 bases, the J end lost 3 bases, and 10 bases lay between the germline ends. CDR3 length equals 13 residues. The CDR3 loop is CASSPLRDYGYTF. DNA of the CDR3: TGTGCCAGCAGTCCTCTCCGGGACTATGGCTACACCTTC.

The chain couples TRBV29-1 to TRBJ2-2; D call uncertain. The CDR3 consists of 13 residues. Per the germline V gene, CDR1 is SQVTM and CDR2 is ANQGSEA. Deletions cut 4 bases from V and 0 bases from J, with 6 bases between. The CDR3 region has the DNA TGCAGCGTTGGCGTTACGAACACCGGGGAGCTGTTTTTT. This sequence encodes CSVGVTNTGELFF.

This clone is medium-sized. V gene TRBV6-4 combines with J gene TRBJ2-3; 10 bases line up with TRBD2. CDR3 length equals 13 residues. Germline CDR1 MRHNA, CDR2 SNTAGT. The V segment lost 0 bases and the J segment 10 bases; nucleotides outside the gene matches: 1. CDR3 residues: CASSDSTSGSQYF. For the CDR3, the DNA is TGTGCCAGCAGTGACTCGACTAGCGGGTCGCAGTATTTT.

The sample holds one count of this clone. The CDR3 protein is CASCFGDRGVTEPQHF. In nucleotides, the CDR3 is TGCGCCAGCTGTTTCGGGGACAGGGGCGTTACAGAGCCCCAGCATTTT. This sequence joins TRBV5-1 and TRBJ1-5, with TRBD1 matching over 10 bases. V lost 7 bases to trimming and J lost 8 bases; unmatched junction nucleotides: 15. The germline gives CDR1 SGHRS, CDR2 YFSETQ. The CDR3 sequence is 16 residues long.

The chain links TRBV7-9 to TRBJ2-1; D uncertain. CDR1 and CDR2 from the germline V gene are SEHNR and FQNEAQ (reference sequence). V lost 6 bases and J lost 3, with 15 bases in between. The CDR3 is made up of 15 amino acids. CDR3 DNA: TGTGCCAGCAGGGCTCGAAAAGGAATCTACAATGAGCAGTTCTTC. Its protein product is CASRARKGIYNEQFF. Full variable domain (outside the CDR3, taken from reference TRBV7-9 and TRBJ2-1): DTGVSQNPRHKITKRGQNVTFRCDPISEHNRLYWYRQTLGQGPEFLTYFQNEAQLEKSRLLSDRFSAERPKGSFSTLEIQRTEQGDSAMYLCASRARKGIYNEQFFGPGTRLTVL.

In this sample, this clone turned up a few times. The J gene is TRBJ2-1, the V gene TRBV29-1, with D perhaps matching TRBD1 or TRBD2 (5 bases each). Trimming left V 7 bases short and J 4 bases short, with 14 bases between. CDR3 length: 13 amino acids. Germline V gives CDR1 SQVTM, CDR2 ANQGSEA. Written as DNA, the CDR3 is TGCAGCGCCGACCCCGGGGCGTACAATGAGCAGTTCTTC. Its translation is CSADPGAYNEQFF.

In its sample, this clone was seen a few times. J is TRBJ1-2 and V is TRBV4-1; 9 bases are shared with TRBD1. Trimming cost V 5 bases and J 7 bases; bases outside gene matches: 11. The germline V gene has CDR1 MGHRA and CDR2 YSYEKL. This CDR3 is built from 15 residues. The CDR3 loop reads CASSVSQGAGSGYTF. The CDR3 nucleotides are TGCGCCAGCAGCGTATCACAGGGGGCCGGCAGTGGCTACACCTTC.

The J gene is TRBJ1-1, the V gene TRBV15; 7 bases line up with TRBD1. J gave up 4 bases and V 1 base, and 3 bases lay outside the gene matches. The CDR3 extends over 14 amino acids. Germline CDR1 and CDR2: LNHNV and YYDKDF (reference sequence). CDR3 loop: CATSRGDRLTEAFF. CDR3 bases: TGTGCCACCAGCAGAGGGGACAGACTCACTGAAGCTTTCTTT.

The CDR3, as DNA: TGTGCCAGCAGCTTAGGTGCGGGGGGCGGCTACGAGCAGTACTTC. Its protein is CASSLGAGGGYEQYF. The gene calls are TRBV11-2 and TRBJ2-7, with 8 nucleotides matching TRBD2. The J segment lost 3 bases and the V segment lost 1 base, leaving 5 bases of the junction unmatched. Germline V gene lookup returns CDR1 SGHAT and CDR2 FQNNGV. The CDR3 runs to 15 residues. Full variable domain (rest looked up from reference TRBV11-2 and TRBJ2-7): EAGVAQSPRYKIIEKRQSVAFWCNPISGHATLYWYQQILGQGPKLLIQFQNNGVVDDSQLPKDRFSAERLKGVDSTLKIQPAKLEDSAVYLCASSLGAGGGYEQYFGPGTRLTVT.

The chain links TRBV12-5 to TRBJ1-5; 7 nucleotides line up with TRBD1. CDR3 length: 14 amino acids. The trim removed 7 bases at V and 3 bases at J, leaving 6 bases unmatched. Germline CDR1 LGHNT, CDR2 FRNRAP. CDR3 amino acids: CASAMGQLNQPQHF. The DNA for the CDR3 is TGTGCTAGTGCCATGGGACAGCTCAATCAGCCCCAGCATTTT. Based on the CDR3 plus reference TRBV12-5 and TRBJ1-5, the full variable domain is DARVTQTPRHKVTEMGQEVTMRCQPILGHNTVFWYRQTMMQGLELLAYFRNRAPLDDSGMPKDRFSAEMPDATLATLKIQPSEPRDSAVYFCASAMGQLNQPQHFGDGTRLSIL.

The V call is TRBV5-6, the J call TRBJ1-2, with a possible D match to TRBD1 (6 bases). The CDR3 has 14 residues. Germline V gives CDR1 SGHDT, CDR2 YYEEEE. The V gene lost 6 bases and the J gene lost 4 bases, with 16 bases spanning the gap. The CDR3 nucleotides read TGTGCCAGCACCCCGGACAGCGGACCCTATGGCTACACCTTC. Protein product: CASTPDSGPYGYTF.

The V call is TRBV7-2, the J call TRBJ2-7; the D gene is possibly TRBD1 (7 bases). With 5 bases removed from V and 6 bases from J, the gap between germline ends came to 20 bases. This CDR3 is built from 15 residues. Germline V gene lookup returns CDR1 SGHTA and CDR2 FQGNSA. The CDR3 reads CASSRGMEAGGEQYF. The CDR3 DNA reads as TGTGCCAGCAGCCGGGGGATGGAGGCAGGGGGCGAGCAGTACTTC.

This chain joins TRBV5-1 and TRBJ1-2, with D perhaps matching TRBD1 (5 bases). This CDR3 is built from 14 residues. The V gene's germline CDR1 is SGHRS and CDR2 YFSETQ. The V end lost 0 bases, the J end lost 4 bases, and 10 bases lay between the germline ends. As DNA, the CDR3 is TGCGCCAGCAGCTTGGGGGGACCTCCCTATGGCTACACCTTC. This encodes CASSLGGPPYGYTF.

This clone was counted only a few times. The V and J genes are TRBV29-1 and TRBJ1-1; 9 nucleotides line up with TRBD1. V shed 4 bases and J 4 bases; nucleotides not matched to a gene: 10. CDR1 and CDR2 from the germline V gene are SQVTM and ANQGSEA. CDR3 length: 15 residues. CDR3 bases: TGCAGCGTTGGGTACAGGGGGCTAAATGGCACTGAAGCTTTCTTT. Its translation is CSVGYRGLNGTEAFF.

The chain couples TRBV29-1 to TRBJ1-2; the match to TRBD1 covers 9 bases. Germline lookup yields CDR1 SQVTM and CDR2 ANQGSEA. V lost 7 bases, J lost 6 bases, and 6 bases stayed unmatched. The CDR3 has 12 amino acids. The CDR3 protein is CSGRDRDDGYTF. CDR3 coding DNA: TGCAGCGGGCGGGACAGGGACGATGGCTACACCTTC. Using reference TRBV29-1 and TRBJ1-2 for the parts outside the CDR3, the full variable domain is SAVISQKPSRDICQRGTSLTIQCQVDSQVTMMFWYRQQPGQSLTLIATANQGSEATYESGFVIDKFPISRPNLTFSTLTVSNMSPEDSSIYLCSGRDRDDGYTFGSGTRLTVV.

Here the CDR3 reads CASSRSRGPYEQYF. DNA of the CDR3: TGTGCCAGCAGCCGCTCCCGGGGACCCTACGAGCAGTACTTC. The rearrangement uses TRBV7-2 and TRBJ2-7, with D tentatively TRBD1 or TRBD2 (5 bases each). CDR1 SGHTA and CDR2 FQGNSA come from the germline V gene. The CDR3 has 14 amino acids. Between the trimmed V and J ends, which lost 5 bases and 2 bases, there was a span of 13 bases.

The chain couples TRBV29-1 to TRBJ2-3; perhaps D is TRBD1 or TRBD2 (6 bases each). The V gene lost 5 bases and the J gene lost 2 bases, with 17 bases spanning the gap. Germline CDR1 and CDR2: SQVTM and ANQGSEA. This CDR3 has 15 residues. The CDR3 bases are TGCAGCGTTCTAAGGGGGGCTAGTGACACAGATACGCAGTATTTT. Translated: CSVLRGASDTDTQYF.

This clone was counted only a few times. The CDR3 DNA is TGTGCCACCAGCCTGGGACAAGTAAACACAGATACGCAGTATTTT. It is translated as CATSLGQVNTDTQYF. The chain recombines TRBV15 with TRBJ2-3, with D possibly matching TRBD1 (6 bases). Germline CDR1 and CDR2: LNHNV and YYDKDF (reference sequence). Trimming shortened V by 5 bases and J by 2 bases, and 14 bases separated the two germline ends. The CDR3 is made up of 15 amino acids.

This clone was seen a single time. The rearrangement joins TRBV4-3 to TRBJ2-3; TRBD2 agrees at 11 bases. This CDR3 comprises 17 residues. CDR1 and CDR2 (germline): LGHNA, YSLEER. The V segment lost 1 base and the J segment 2 bases; nucleotides outside the gene matches: 5. The chain's CDR3 is CASSQVGLADNTDTQYF. CDR3 bases: TGCGCCAGCAGCCAAGTGGGACTAGCGGATAACACAGATACGCAGTATTTT.

This clone was seen more than once but under ten times. The rearrangement joins TRBV29-1 to TRBJ2-7, with 8 positions matching TRBD1. Trimming took 0 bases from V and 3 from J; bases not matched to a gene: 10. CDR3 size: 16 residues. Germline loops: CDR1 SQVTM, CDR2 ANQGSEA. Written as DNA, the CDR3 is TGCAGCGTTGAAGATTTCTCGGCAGGGGGCAACTACGAGCAGTACTTC. Its translation: CSVEDFSAGGNYEQYF.

This clone was seen only once. The chain combines TRBV29-1 with TRBJ2-7; maybe TRBD1 (6 bases). The ends were cut back, 6 bases at V and 2 bases at J, with 11 bases in the middle. Germline V CDR1 and CDR2: SQVTM, ANQGSEA. This CDR3 contains 12 residues. The CDR3 is CSVRDTTYEQYF. In DNA, the CDR3 is TGCAGCGTACGGGACACCACCTACGAGCAGTACTTC.

The J gene is TRBJ1-2, the V gene TRBV30; maybe TRBD1 (5 bases). Trimming shortened V by 1 base and J by 8 bases, and 20 bases separated the two germline ends. This CDR3 has 15 amino acids. Germline CDR1 is GTSNPN and CDR2 is SVGIG (reference sequence). CDR3 residues: CAWSGLETGSWGYTF. As DNA, the CDR3 is TGTGCCTGGAGTGGATTAGAAACAGGATCGTGGGGCTACACCTTC.

The V call is TRBV7-9, the J call TRBJ2-2, with 7 bases fitting TRBD1. Germline V gene sequence: CDR1 SEHNR, CDR2 FQNEAQ (reference sequence). Trimming removed 5 bases from V and 9 bases from J; junction bases left unmatched: 12. This CDR3 has 15 amino acids. CDR3 coding DNA: TGTGCCAGCAGCACCGACAGGGCACAGAGCAGGGAGCTGTTTTTT. Amino acid sequence: CASSTDRAQSRELFF.

This clone was seen just once. The CDR3 region is CASSSWALNTEAFF. DNA for the CDR3: TGTGCCAGCAGCTCATGGGCCCTGAACACTGAAGCTTTCTTT. V usage is TRBV7-3 and J usage is TRBJ1-1; D gene unclear. Germline CDR1 is SGHTA and CDR2 is FQGTGA. Trimming shortened V by 4 bases and J by 0 bases, and 9 bases separated the two germline ends. The CDR3 contains 14 residues. Drawing the rest from reference TRBV7-3 and TRBJ1-1, the complete variable domain is GAGVSQTPSNKVTEKGKYVELRCDPISGHTALYWYRQSLGQGPEFLIYFQGTGAADDSGLPNDRFFAVRPEGSVSTLKIQRTERGDSAVYLCASSSWALNTEAFFGQGTRLTVV.

V and J are TRBV29-1 and TRBJ2-3, with D hard to call. This CDR3 region has 18 residues. V was trimmed by 4 bases and J by 0 bases, leaving 23 bases between them. Germline lookup yields CDR1 SQVTM and CDR2 ANQGSEA. CDR3 protein: CSVARREVTVTSTDTQYF. CDR3 in DNA: TGCAGCGTTGCACGTCGAGAAGTGACCGTAACTAGCACAGATACGCAGTATTTT.

The V gene is TRBV29-1, the J gene TRBJ1-1; D is possibly TRBD1 (6 bases). V lost 7 bases to trimming and J lost 2 bases, with 8 bases between them. The CDR3 contains 11 residues. The V gene's germline CDR1 is SQVTM and CDR2 ANQGSEA. The CDR3 sequence: CSGGHNTEAFF. The CDR3 DNA sequence: TGCAGCGGGGGACATAACACTGAAGCTTTCTTT.

The J gene is TRBJ1-2, the V gene TRBV4-3, with a weak D call TRBD1 (6 bases). The V end was cut by 0 bases, the J end by 5 bases, with 16 bases between. Germline CDR1 reads LGHNA; CDR2 reads YSLEER. The CDR3 is made up of 16 amino acids. The CDR3 coding sequence is TGCGCCAGCAGCCAAGAATACAGGGAAGTATGGTATGGCTACACCTTC. Protein: CASSQEYREVWYGYTF.

The chain combines TRBV4-3 with TRBJ1-1; D not certain. The CDR3 totals 16 residues. The V end was cut by 0 bases, the J end by 1 base, with 12 bases between. Germline loops: CDR1 LGHNA, CDR2 YSLEER. The CDR3 region has the DNA TGCGCCAGCAGCCAAGATTTGGCAGCCAAGAACACTGAAGCTTTCTTT. Protein: CASSQDLAAKNTEAFF.

The CDR3 region has the DNA TGTGCCACCAGCAGAGTGGACCCTCGAACCGGGGAGCTGTTTTTT. This translates into CATSRVDPRTGELFF. The chain is built from TRBV15 and TRBJ2-2; D not certain. This CDR3 region has 15 residues. Germline V lookup: CDR1 LNHNV, CDR2 YYDKDF (reference sequence). Trimming pared 1 base from V and 5 bases from J, leaving 11 bases between. Full variable domain (rest looked up from reference TRBV15 and TRBJ2-2): DAMVIQNPRYQVTQFGKPVTLSCSQTLNHNVMYWYQQKSSQAPKLLFHYYDKDFNNEADTPDNFQSRRPNTSFCFLDIRSPGLGDTAMYLCATSRVDPRTGELFFGEGSRLTVL.

The chain has TRBV30 and TRBJ1-6; TRBD1 matches 10 bases. CDR1 is GTSNPN, CDR2 SVGIG, per germline (reference sequence). The CDR3 runs 13 residues. J gave up 9 bases and V 8 bases, and 7 bases lay outside the gene matches. CDR3 coding DNA: TGTGCCGGGACAGGGGAAACCTCTTCACCCCTCCACTTT. It specifies CAGTGETSSPLHF.